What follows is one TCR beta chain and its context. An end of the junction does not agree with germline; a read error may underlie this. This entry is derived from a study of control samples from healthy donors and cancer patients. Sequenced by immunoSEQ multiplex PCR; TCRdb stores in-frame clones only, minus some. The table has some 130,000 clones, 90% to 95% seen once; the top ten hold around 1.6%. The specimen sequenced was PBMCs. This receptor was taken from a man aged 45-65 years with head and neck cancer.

CDR3 DNA sequence: TGTGCCAGCAGTTACGAGGCAGCGGGGGAGGAATCCTTC. Protein product: CASSYEAAGEESF. The chain links TRBV6-5 to TRBJ1-2; TRBD1 might be the D (5 bases). Germline V gene data show CDR1 as MNHEY and CDR2 as SVGAGI. The CDR3 sequence is 13 residues long.